One sample yielded the 2 T cell receptor beta chains listed below, sequenced in a study of blood T cell repertoires in COVID-19 (TCRdb year 2020). The receptor library was made with the immunoSEQ multiplex PCR assay. TCRdb mirrors the immuneACCESS table, restricted to in-frame sequences. Some clones are absent from its copies; in checked studies, under half trace to an unresolved V gene, and the reason for the others is unknown. In all, the sample holds a few hundred thousand clones, and roughly 84% of those were seen once. The ten largest clones represent 6.6% of the sample. Sequenced input: PBMCs or T cells enriched from blood (not recorded which). These receptors all come from a woman aged 50 to 60 who had been exposed to COVID-19.

The V and J genes are TRBV5-6 and TRBJ1-1, with TRBD1 matching 7 bases. Germline CDR1 SGHDT, CDR2 YYEEEE. V lost 3 bases to trimming and J lost 4 bases; unmatched junction nucleotides: 6. CDR3 length: 14 residues. CDR3 nucleotide sequence: TGTGCCAGCAGCTCGAGACAGGGAGGCACTGAAGCTTTCTTT. Protein: CASSSRQGGTEAFF. The variable domain in full, with the rest retrieved from reference TRBV5-6 and TRBJ1-1, is DAGVTQSPTHLIKTRGQQVTLRCSPKSGHDTVSWYQQALGQGPQFIFQYYEEEERQRGNFPDRFSGHQFPNYSSELNVNALLLGDSALYLCASSSRQGGTEAFFGQGTRLTVV.

The V call is TRBV2, the J call TRBJ1-2, with 7 bases identical to TRBD1. Germline V gives CDR1 SNHLY, CDR2 FYNNEI. The CDR3 extends over 13 amino acids. Trimming at V came to 6 bases and at J to 6 bases, leaving 7 bases not matched to a gene. This chain's CDR3 is CASRSGQLDGYTF. DNA of the CDR3: TGTGCCAGCAGGTCGGGACAGCTAGATGGCTACACCTTC.